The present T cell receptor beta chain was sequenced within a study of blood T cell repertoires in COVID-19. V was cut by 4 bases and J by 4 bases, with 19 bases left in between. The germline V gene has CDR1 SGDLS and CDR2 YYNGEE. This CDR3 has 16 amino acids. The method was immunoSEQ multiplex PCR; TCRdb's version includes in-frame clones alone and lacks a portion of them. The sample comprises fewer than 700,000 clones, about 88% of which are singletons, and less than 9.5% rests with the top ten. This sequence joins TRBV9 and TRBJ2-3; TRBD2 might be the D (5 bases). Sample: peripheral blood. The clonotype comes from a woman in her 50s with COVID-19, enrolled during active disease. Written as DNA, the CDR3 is TGTGCCAGCAGCCCACATCCGGCCGGAGCGGCAGATACGCAGTATTTT. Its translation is CASSPHPAGAADTQYF.